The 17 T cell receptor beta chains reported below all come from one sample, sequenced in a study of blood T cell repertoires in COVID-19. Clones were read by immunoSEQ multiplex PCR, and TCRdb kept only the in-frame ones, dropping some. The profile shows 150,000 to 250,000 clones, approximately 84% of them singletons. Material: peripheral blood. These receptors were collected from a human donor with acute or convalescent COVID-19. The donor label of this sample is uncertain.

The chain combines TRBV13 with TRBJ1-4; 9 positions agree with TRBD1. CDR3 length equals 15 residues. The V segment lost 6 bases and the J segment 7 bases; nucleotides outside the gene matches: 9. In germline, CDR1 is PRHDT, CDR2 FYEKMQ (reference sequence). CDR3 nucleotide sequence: TGTGCCAGCAGGTTAAGCGGGACAGGGAGTGAAAAACTGTTTTTT. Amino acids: CASRLSGTGSEKLFF.

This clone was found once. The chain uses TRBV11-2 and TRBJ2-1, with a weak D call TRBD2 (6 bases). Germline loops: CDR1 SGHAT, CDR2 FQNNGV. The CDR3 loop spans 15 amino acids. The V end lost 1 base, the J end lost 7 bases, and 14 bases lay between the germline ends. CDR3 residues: CASSLGGDSWNEQFF. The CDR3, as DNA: TGTGCCAGCAGCTTAGGGGGGGACTCCTGGAATGAGCAGTTCTTC.

CDR3 sequence reads: CASSLGQKSGANVLTF. In DNA, the CDR3 is TGCGCCAGCAGCTTGGGACAGAAATCTGGGGCCAACGTCCTGACTTTC. This chain uses TRBV5-1 with TRBJ2-6; TRBD1 is a possible D gene (5 bases). Trimming pared 0 bases from V and 1 base from J, leaving 8 bases between. This CDR3 has 16 amino acids. Germline V gene sequence: CDR1 SGHRS, CDR2 YFSETQ.

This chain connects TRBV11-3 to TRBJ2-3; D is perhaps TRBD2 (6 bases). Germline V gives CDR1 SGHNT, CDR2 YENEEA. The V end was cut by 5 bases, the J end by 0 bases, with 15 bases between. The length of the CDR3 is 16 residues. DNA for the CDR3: TGTGCCAGCAGCATAGGAGCGGGCAGAAGCACAGATACGCAGTATTTT. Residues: CASSIGAGRSTDTQYF.

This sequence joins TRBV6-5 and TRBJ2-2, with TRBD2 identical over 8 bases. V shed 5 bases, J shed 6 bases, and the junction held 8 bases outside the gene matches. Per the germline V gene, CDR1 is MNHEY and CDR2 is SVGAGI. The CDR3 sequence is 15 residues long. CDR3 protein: CASSTLAVKAGELFF. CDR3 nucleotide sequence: TGTGCCAGCAGTACACTAGCGGTGAAGGCCGGGGAGCTGTTTTTT.

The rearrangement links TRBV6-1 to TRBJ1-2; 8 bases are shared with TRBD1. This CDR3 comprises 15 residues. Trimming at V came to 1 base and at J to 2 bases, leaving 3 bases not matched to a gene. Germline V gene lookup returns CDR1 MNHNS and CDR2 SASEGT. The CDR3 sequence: CASSEVQGENYGYTF. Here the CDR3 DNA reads TGTGCCAGCAGTGAAGTACAGGGGGAGAACTATGGCTACACCTTC.

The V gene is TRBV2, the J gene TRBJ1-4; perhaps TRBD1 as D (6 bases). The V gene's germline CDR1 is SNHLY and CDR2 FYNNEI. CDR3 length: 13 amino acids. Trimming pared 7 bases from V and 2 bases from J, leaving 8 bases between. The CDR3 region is CASKGVTNEKLFF. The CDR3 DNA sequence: TGTGCCAGCAAGGGGGTGACTAATGAAAAACTGTTTTTT.

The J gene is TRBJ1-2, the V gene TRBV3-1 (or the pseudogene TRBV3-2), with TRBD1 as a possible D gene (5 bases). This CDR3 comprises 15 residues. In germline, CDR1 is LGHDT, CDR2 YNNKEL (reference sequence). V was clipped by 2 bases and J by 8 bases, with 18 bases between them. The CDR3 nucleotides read TGTGCCAGCAGCCAACAACGGCAGGGAATCAACGGCTACACCTTC. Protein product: CASSQQRQGINGYTF.

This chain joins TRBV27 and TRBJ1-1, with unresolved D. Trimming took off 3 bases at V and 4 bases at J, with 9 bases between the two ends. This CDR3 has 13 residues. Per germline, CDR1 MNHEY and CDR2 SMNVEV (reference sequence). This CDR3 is CASSLFSGTEAFF. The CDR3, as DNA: TGTGCCAGCAGTTTGTTTTCAGGCACTGAAGCTTTCTTT.

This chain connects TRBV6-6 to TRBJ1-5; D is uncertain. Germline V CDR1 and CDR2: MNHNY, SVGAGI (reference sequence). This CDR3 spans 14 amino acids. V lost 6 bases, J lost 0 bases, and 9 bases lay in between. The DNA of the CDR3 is TGTGCCAGCAGCCTGGCAAGTAGCAATCAGCCCCAGCATTTT. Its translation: CASSLASSNQPQHF.

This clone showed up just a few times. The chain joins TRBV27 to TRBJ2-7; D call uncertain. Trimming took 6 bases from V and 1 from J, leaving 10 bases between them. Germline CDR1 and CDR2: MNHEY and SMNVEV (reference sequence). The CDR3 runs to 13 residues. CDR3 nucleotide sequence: TGTGCCAGCAGGCCCGGTGAATCCTACGAGCAGTACTTC. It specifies CASRPGESYEQYF.

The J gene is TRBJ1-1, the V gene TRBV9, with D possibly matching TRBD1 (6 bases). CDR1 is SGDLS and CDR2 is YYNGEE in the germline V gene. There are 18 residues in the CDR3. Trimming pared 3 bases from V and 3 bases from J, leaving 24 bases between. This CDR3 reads CASSARTYDRMAHTEAFF. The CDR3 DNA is TGTGCCAGCAGCGCCCGCACATACGACAGGATGGCGCACACTGAAGCTTTCTTT.

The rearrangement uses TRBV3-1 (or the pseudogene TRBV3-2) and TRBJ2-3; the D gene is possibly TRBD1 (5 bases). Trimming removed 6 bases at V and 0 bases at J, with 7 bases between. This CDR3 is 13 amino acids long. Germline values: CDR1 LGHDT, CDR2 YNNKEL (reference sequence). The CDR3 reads CASRKGSTDTQYF. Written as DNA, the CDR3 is TGTGCCAGCAGAAAGGGGAGCACAGATACGCAGTATTTT.

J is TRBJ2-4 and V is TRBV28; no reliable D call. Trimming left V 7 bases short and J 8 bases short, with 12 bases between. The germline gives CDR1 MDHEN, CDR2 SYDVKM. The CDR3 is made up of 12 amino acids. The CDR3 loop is CASTGAKDIQYF. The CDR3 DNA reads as TGTGCCAGCACAGGTGCCAAGGACATTCAGTACTTC.

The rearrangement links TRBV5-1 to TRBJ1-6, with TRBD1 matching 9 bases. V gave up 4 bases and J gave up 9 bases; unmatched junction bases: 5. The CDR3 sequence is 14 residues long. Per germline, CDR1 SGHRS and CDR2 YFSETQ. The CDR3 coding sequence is TGCGCCAGCAGCCGGGACAGGGAAGGTTCACCCCTCCACTTT. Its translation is CASSRDREGSPLHF.

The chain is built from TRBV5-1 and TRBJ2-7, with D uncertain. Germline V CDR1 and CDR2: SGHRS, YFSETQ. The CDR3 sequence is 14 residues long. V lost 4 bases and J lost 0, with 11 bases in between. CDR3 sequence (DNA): TGCGCCAGCAGCGATCCAGGTAACTCCTACGAGCAGTACTTC. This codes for CASSDPGNSYEQYF.

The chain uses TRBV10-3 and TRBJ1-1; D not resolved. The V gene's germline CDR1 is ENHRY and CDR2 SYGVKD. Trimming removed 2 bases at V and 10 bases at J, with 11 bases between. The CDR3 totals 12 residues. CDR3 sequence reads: CAISEEGGRAFF. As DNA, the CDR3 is TGTGCCATCAGTGAGGAAGGAGGGCGAGCTTTCTTT.